What follows is one T cell receptor beta chain and its context. What it binds is unknown. The data were taken from a study of CD8 T cells in ankylosing spondylitis. Trimming took off 5 bases at V and 5 bases at J, with 18 bases between the two ends. This CDR3 region has 15 residues. From germline, CDR1 is LNHDA and CDR2 SQIVND (reference sequence). TCRdb fed the 5' RACE reads into MiXCR, producing one record per CDR3 protein. The table shows about 540,000 distinct CDR3 sequences, with approximately 12% occurring only once. Study-level results: Within peripheral blood, clones linked to disease were CD8+ and relatively rare. Ankylosing spondylitis blood appeared to be characterized by a TCR beta motif of roughly eight highly homologous variants. Some motif variants had been reported before (in reactive arthritis synovial fluid and blood). Clones tied to disease were said to be significantly enriched in matched ankylosing spondylitis synovial fluid.

Sequencing was carried out using blood, either unsorted or a sorted T cell fraction (not recorded which). The TCR originated in a male donor with ankylosing spondylitis. The chain recombines TRBV19 with TRBJ2-5; no reliable D call. CDR3 amino acids: CASSPGGSLGETQYF. CDR3 coding DNA: TGTGCCAGTAGTCCTGGCGGCAGCTTAGGGGAGACCCAGTACTTC.